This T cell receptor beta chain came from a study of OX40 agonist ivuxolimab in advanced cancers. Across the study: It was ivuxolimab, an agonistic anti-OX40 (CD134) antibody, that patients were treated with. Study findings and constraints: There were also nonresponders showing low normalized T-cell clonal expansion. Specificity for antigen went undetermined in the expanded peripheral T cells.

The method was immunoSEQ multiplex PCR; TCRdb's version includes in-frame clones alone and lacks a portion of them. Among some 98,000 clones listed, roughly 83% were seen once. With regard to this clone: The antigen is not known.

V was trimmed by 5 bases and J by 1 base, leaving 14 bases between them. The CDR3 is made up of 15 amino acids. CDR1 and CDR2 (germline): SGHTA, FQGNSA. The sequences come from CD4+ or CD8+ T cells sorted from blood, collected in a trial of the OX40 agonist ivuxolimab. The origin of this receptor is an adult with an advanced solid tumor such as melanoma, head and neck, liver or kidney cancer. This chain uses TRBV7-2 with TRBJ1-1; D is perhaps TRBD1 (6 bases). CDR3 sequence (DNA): TGTGCCAGCAGCCCCGAAGGGGGGGGGAACACTGAAGCTTTCTTT. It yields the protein CASSPEGGGNTEAFF.